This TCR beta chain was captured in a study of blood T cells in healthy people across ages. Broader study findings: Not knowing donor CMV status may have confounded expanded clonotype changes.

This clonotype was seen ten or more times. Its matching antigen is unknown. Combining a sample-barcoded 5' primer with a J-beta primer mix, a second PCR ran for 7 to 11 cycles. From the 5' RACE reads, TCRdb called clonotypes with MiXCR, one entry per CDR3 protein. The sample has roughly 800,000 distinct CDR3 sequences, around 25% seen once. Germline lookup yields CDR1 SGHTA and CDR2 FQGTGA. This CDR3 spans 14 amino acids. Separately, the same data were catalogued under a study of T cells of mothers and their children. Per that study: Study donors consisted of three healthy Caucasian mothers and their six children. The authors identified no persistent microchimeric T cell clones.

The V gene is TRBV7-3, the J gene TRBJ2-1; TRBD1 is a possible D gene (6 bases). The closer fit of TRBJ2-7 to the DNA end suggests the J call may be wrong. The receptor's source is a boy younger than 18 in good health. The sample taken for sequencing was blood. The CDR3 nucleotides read TGTGCCAGCAGCTTAGATCAGGGGAGCTACGAGCAGTACTTC. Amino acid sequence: CASSLDQGSYEQYF.